This TCR beta chain was recovered during a study of CD8+CD57+ T cells in acquired aplastic anemia. Study background: Sorted CD4+ and CD8+ cells gave a mean 3.2 ug DNA, range roughly 0.18 to 30 ug.

On this clonotype: The antigen is undetermined. A much larger clone differs from this one at a single base, so this may be a read error. Because it lacks the conserved phenylalanine or tryptophan at the end, this CDR3 is likely a read error.

Profiling of TCR beta VDJ combinations and CDR3 sequences used genomic DNA as template. Using its own MiXCR run on the reads, TCRdb lists one record per CDR3 protein. The repertoire holds around 140,000 distinct CDR3 sequences, with about 40% as singletons. The CDR3 runs to 15 residues. Germline V lookup: CDR1 SGHTS, CDR2 YDEGEE. Trimming pared 1 base from V and 4 bases from J, leaving 14 bases between. Study findings and constraints: Researchers report that fewer than 30 CD8+ CDR3 sequences appeared in both patients and controls.

The receptor was isolated from a human donor in good health, serving as a control. Sequenced sample: sorted CD4+, CD8+, or CD8+CD57+ T cells (not recorded which) from PBMCs. The chain combines TRBV5-8 with TRBJ1-1, with D hard to call. In DNA, the CDR3 is TGTGCCAGCAGCTTGTTATCTGGGAGTGGCACTGAAGCTTTCCTT. Translating it yields CASSLLSGSGTEAFL.